The rows below give T cell receptor beta chains drawn from one sample of a study of T-cell reconstitution after alpha-beta-depleted transplantation in children. TCRdb called the PCR reads again in MiXCR, with one record for every CDR3 protein. The table records about 460,000 distinct CDR3 sequences, 11% of them present only once. Sequences were derived from PBMCs, mostly from graft donor cells, sampled 180 days after TCRalphabeta/CD19-depleted stem cell transplant. These receptor sequences come from a female patient aged 2-9 years who had a stem cell transplant for aplastic anemia, so the T cells may come from the graft donor. Each CDR3 is given without its conserved first and last residue. D genes are given only for firm matches. Expanded clones get a size class; other rows say once, few or many, or leave the size out.

clone_size cdr3_length j_call v_call d_call cdr3_aa
many 13 TRBJ1-5 TRBV7-2 . ASSLVGGGGQPQH
few 14 TRBJ2-5 TRBV7-9 . ASSSLAKGVQETQY
few 9 TRBJ1-2 TRBV11-2 . ASSSLKGYT
few 14 TRBJ2-3 TRBV29-1 . SVAGDTKGFTDTQY
few 13 TRBJ2-1 TRBV28 . AATRATQAYNEQF
. 17 TRBJ2-1 TRBV11-2 TRBD2 ASSFRPLAGGSSYNEQF
few 14 TRBJ1-2 TRBV6-5 . ASSHMPRAGIYGYT
few 10 TRBJ2-3 TRBV28 . ASSLSKDTQY
many 13 TRBJ2-7 TRBV20-1 TRBD1 SARPGTGGDWEQY
many 13 TRBJ2-3 TRBV3-1 . ASSPGDLNTDTQY
few 11 TRBJ2-7 TRBV12-3/TRBV12-4 . ASSFGDSYEQY
few 15 TRBJ2-7 TRBV5-1 TRBD1 ASSYFTGGGTSYEQY
. 15 TRBJ1-5 TRBV5-6 . ASSQTGTTDPNQPQH
. 13 TRBJ1-6 TRBV25-1 TRBD1 ASNDRGLGNSPLH
few 13 TRBJ2-3 TRBV12-3/TRBV12-4 TRBD2 ASTLWEGGTDTQY
. 14 TRBJ2-1 TRBV13 TRBD2 ASSPTGLAGASEQF
. 13 TRBJ2-4 TRBV20-1 TRBD1 SAHFRDRVQNIQY
many 13 TRBJ2-1 TRBV5-1 TRBD2 ASSLGVAGGNEQF
. 16 TRBJ2-6 TRBV5-6 . ASSFRTYRTSGANVLT
. 15 TRBJ2-1 TRBV4-3 . ASSQVLYGHRNNEQF
many 16 TRBJ2-3 TRBV29-1 TRBD2 SVEGPEGLAGFGDTQY
few 10 TRBJ2-7 TRBV25-1 TRBD1 ASSQTGVEQY
. 13 TRBJ2-1 TRBV20-1 . SAREGTSLWNEQF
many 14 TRBJ2-5 TRBV12-3/TRBV12-4 . ASSLKGWVLQETQY
. 13 TRBJ2-1 TRBV12-3/TRBV12-4 . ASNLREWAYNEQF
many 12 TRBJ2-3 TRBV5-1 . ASSLGVSTDTQY
. 14 TRBJ2-3 TRBV10-3 TRBD1 AIRAPSGGPTDTQY
. 12 TRBJ1-2 TRBV29-1 . SVSPVQGIYGYT
. 9 TRBJ2-5 TRBV20-1 . SALYGQTQY
. 9 TRBJ1-5 TRBV19 . ASSIWGCQH
few 15 TRBJ2-3 TRBV6-5 . ASSYSGRGGAADTQY
. 14 TRBJ2-1 TRBV20-1 . SARPPLAIPYNEQF
few 10 TRBJ2-1 TRBV11-2 . ASSLGHNEQF
few 12 TRBJ1-5 TRBV28 . ASRREGGGQPQH
. 17 TRBJ2-5 TRBV4-1 TRBD2 ASSLHRGLAAAPQETQY
few 12 TRBJ2-7 TRBV12-3/TRBV12-4 TRBD2 ASTRASGSYEQY
few 11 TRBJ2-7 TRBV6-2/TRBV6-3 . ASSFRNSYEQY
few 14 TRBJ2-5 TRBV15 TRBD1 ATSRDRTGYEETQY
many 12 TRBJ2-5 TRBV5-1 TRBD2 ASRAGSGQETQY
many 13 TRBJ2-1 TRBV5-1 . ASSSRDPLVNEQF
. 9 TRBJ2-7 TRBV7-3 . ASSWAREQY
many 17 TRBJ2-3 TRBV29-1 . SVGVLTSILRGGTDTQY
few 14 TRBJ2-3 TRBV6-5 TRBD2 ASSYSGAGAVDTQY
few 10 TRBJ2-5 TRBV19 . ASTTLGSPQY
few 12 TRBJ2-3 TRBV7-2 . ASIPKERRDTQY
. 13 TRBJ1-4 TRBV9 . ASSATGFGGEKLF
few 12 TRBJ2-7 TRBV6-5 TRBD1 ASSYGQVRYEQY